The present entry profiles one TCR beta chain with its context. This sample was taken from a study of regulatory T cells in long-lasting Graves disease. CDR3-region Arm-PCR and iRepertoire HTBI primers produced the TCR beta libraries. A single record per CDR3 protein comes from TCRdb applying MiXCR to the multiplex PCR reads. The table shows 700,000 or so distinct CDR3 sequences, with 30% occurring only once. Germline CDR1 is LNHNV and CDR2 is YYDKDF (reference sequence). This CDR3 spans 18 amino acids. The ends lost 0 bases at V and 1 base at J; junction bases unmatched: 6. Sample time point: persistent/refractory GD, antithyroid drugs over 5 years with positive TRAb. TCR sequences were obtained from RNA taken from PBMCs.

Sequencing was performed on peripheral blood mononuclear cells (PBMCs), taken when the disease was refractory, from a patient treated with antithyroid drugs. The chain combines TRBV15 with TRBJ2-5; 12 nucleotides align to TRBD2. This TCR derives from a female donor with Graves disease. DNA of the CDR3: TGTGCCACCAGCAGAGATCTAGCGGGAGGGAGGGCCCAAGAGACCCAGTACTTC. As protein: CATSRDLAGGRAQETQYF.